This TCR beta chain appears in the sequencing data of a study of T cell repertoires in cytomegalovirus infection. Study overall: Recently identified HLA-C-restricted CMV epitopes were used, and well-studied HLA-B-restricted CMV epitopes were used as well.

Via MiXCR, TCRdb re-called the reads, giving one row per CDR3 protein. The sample has approximately 990,000 distinct CDR3 sequences, around 29% seen once. CDR3 length: 12 amino acids. Per the germline V gene, CDR1 is MDHEN and CDR2 is SYDVKM. Comments on this clonotype: Its antigen is undetermined. The junction and the germline gene differ at one end; a read error may be behind it.

This TCR was recovered from a human donor in good health (CMV status not recorded). Some clones in this sample may be carry-over from other donors' samples. The material sequenced was cultured CD8+ T cells from PBMCs, taken from culture after CMV antigen stimulation. This rearrangement joins TRBV28 to TRBJ1-1; D is unclear. The CDR3 coding sequence is TGTGCCAGCAGTGGACCCCGGACTGAAGCTCTCTTT. Translating it yields CASSGPRTEALF.